This TCR beta chain was recovered during a study of chemoradiotherapy in HPV16-positive cancers (dated by TCRdb to 2021 to 2024). Study-wide context: Using functional T-cell assays on cells from a couple of HPV16-positive patients, the researchers defined candidate HPV-specific T-cell clones and common TCR motifs. Whether T-cell immunity against the HPV oncoproteins E6 and E7 changes during chemoradiotherapy and whether survival is affected by this immunity were examined in the study. TCR repertoires from some 90 patients with HPV-related cancers were then used to track the candidate HPV-specific TCRs and motifs.

A remark on this clone: This receptor's antigen is unknown. There are no base qualities to consult, and no much larger clone falls within one base.

The method behind the library was the immunoSEQ multiplex PCR assay. Drawn from immuneACCESS, this table holds only the in-frame rearrangements with V and J called that TCRdb kept. Clones are partly lost; checked studies trace under half to an unresolved V gene and leave the rest unexplained. The sample contains over 35,000 clones, 76% of them found a single time. Over 5% of the sample is in the top ten clones. Repertoires were sampled repeatedly over the course of chemoradiotherapy so that clonal expansion in the tumor microenvironment could be followed. The paper as a whole reports these results and caveats: Among HPV16-positive patients, expansion of HPV-responsive T cells during chemoradiotherapy was associated with better recurrence-free survival. Expansion of candidate HPV-specific clones and E7-related TCR motifs was observed in the tumor microenvironment during treatment, whereas no such expansion was observed for non-HPV-specific T cells. The functional definition of HPV-specific T cells came from only a couple of HPV16-positive patients, and the survival association was reported for HPV16-positive patients.

This specimen was blood, taken from a patient who underwent chemoradiotherapy. This receptor was obtained from a human donor with HPV-associated anogenital cancer.

The CDR3 region reads CATSRDRGRSDSQPQHF. In nucleotide form, the sequence is TGTGCCACCAGCAGAGATCGGGGACGGTCGGATAGTCAGCCCCAGCATTTT. This sequence uses TRBV15 and TRBJ1-5, with TRBD1 tentatively as D gene (5 bases match). Inclusive of the bounding cysteine and phenylalanine, the CDR3 is 17 residues long. This entry keeps only the CDR3 DNA: 51 bases, framed from base 1. V is pared back by 0 bases and J by 6 bases, with 18 bases lying between the germline termini. CDR1 and CDR2 are drawn from the germline V gene (reference sequence): LNHNV, YYDKDF.